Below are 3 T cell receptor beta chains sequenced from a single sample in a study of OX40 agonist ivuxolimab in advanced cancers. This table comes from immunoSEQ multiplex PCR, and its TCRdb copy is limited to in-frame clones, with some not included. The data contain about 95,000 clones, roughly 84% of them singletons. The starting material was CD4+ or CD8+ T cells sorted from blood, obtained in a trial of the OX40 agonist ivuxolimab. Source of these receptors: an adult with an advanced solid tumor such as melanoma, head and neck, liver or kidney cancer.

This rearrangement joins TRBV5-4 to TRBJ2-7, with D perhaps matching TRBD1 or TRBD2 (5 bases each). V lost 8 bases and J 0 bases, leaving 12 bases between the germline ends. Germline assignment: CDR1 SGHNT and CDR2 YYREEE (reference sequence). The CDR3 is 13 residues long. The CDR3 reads CASSEGSSYEQYF. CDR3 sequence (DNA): TGTGCCAGTTCAGAGGGGTCCTCCTACGAGCAGTACTTC.

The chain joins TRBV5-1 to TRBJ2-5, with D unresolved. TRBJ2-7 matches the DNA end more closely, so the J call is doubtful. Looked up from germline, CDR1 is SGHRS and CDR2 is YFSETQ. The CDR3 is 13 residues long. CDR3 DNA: TGCGCCAGCAGCTATCTGCGAGGTTACGAGCAGTACTTC. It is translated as CASSYLRGYEQYF.

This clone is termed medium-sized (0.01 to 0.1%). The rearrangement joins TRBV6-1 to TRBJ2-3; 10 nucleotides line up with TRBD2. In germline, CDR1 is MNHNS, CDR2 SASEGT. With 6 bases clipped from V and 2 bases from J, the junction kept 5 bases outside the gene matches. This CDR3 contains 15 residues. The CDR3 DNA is TGTGCCAGCAGCTCTAGCGGGGGCTACACAGATACGCAGTATTTT. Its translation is CASSSSGGYTDTQYF.